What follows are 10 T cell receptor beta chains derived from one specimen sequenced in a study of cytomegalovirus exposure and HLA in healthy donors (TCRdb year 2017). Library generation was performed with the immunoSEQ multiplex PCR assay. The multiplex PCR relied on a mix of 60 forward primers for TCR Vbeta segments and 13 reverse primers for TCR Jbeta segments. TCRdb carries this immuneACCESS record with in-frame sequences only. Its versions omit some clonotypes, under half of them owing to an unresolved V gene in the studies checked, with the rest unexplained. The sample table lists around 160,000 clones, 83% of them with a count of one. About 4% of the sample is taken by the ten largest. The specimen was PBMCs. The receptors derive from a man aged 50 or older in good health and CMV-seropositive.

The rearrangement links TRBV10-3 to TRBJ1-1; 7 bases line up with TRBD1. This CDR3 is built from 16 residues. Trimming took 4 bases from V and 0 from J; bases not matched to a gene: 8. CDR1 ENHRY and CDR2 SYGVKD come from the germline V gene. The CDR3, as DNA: TGTGCCATCAGTGCTCACAGGGGATCCATGAACACTGAAGCTTTCTTT. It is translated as CAISAHRGSMNTEAFF.

DNA for the CDR3: TGTGCCACCAGGGGCCTTGAGACCCAGTACTTC. Translating it yields CATRGLETQYF. The V call is TRBV6-6, the J call TRBJ2-5; possibly TRBD1 for D (6 bases). The CDR3 covers 11 residues. V was pared by 10 bases and J by 5 bases, with 11 bases between. Germline V lookup: CDR1 MNHNY, CDR2 SVGAGI (reference sequence).

The CDR3 nucleotides are TGCGCCAGCAGCCCCGGGACTAGTGACTACGAGCAGTACTTC. Translation gives CASSPGTSDYEQYF. This chain links TRBV5-1 with TRBJ2-7; 8 bases are a match to TRBD2. The V gene's germline CDR1 is SGHRS and CDR2 YFSETQ. With V trimmed by 4 bases and J by 3 bases, 6 bases remained unmatched. The CDR3 runs to 14 residues. Together with reference TRBV5-1 and TRBJ2-7, the CDR3 gives the full variable domain: KAGVTQTPRYLIKTRGQQVTLSCSPISGHRSVSWYQQTPGQGLQFLFEYFSETQRNKGNFPGRFSGRQFSNSRSEMNVSTLELGDSALYLCASSPGTSDYEQYFGPGTRLTVT.

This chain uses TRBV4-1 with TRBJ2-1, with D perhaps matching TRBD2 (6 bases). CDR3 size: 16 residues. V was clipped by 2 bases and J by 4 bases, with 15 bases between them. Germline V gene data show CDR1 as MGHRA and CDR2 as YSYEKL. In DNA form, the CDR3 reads TGCGCCAGCAGCCAAAGTATTACGGGAGCATACAATGAGCAGTTCTTC. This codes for CASSQSITGAYNEQFF.

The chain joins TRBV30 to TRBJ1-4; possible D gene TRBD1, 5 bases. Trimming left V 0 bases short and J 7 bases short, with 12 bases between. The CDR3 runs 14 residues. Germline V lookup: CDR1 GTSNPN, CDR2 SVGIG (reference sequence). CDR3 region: CAWSVSGVAEKLFF. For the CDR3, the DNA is TGTGCCTGGAGTGTCTCGGGGGTGGCTGAAAAACTGTTTTTT. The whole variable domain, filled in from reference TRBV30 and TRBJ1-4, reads SQTIHQWPATLVQPVGSPLSLECTVEGTSNPNLYWYRQAAGRGLQLLFYSVGIGQISSEVPQNLSASRPQDRQFILSSKKLLLSDSGFYLCAWSVSGVAEKLFFGSGTQLSVL.

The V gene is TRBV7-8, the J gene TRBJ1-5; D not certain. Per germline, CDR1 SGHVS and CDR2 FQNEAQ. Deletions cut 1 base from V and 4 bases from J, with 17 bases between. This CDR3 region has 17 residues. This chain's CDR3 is CASSLERAFVSNQPQHF. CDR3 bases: TGTGCCAGCAGCTTAGAGCGGGCCTTTGTCAGTAATCAGCCCCAGCATTTT.

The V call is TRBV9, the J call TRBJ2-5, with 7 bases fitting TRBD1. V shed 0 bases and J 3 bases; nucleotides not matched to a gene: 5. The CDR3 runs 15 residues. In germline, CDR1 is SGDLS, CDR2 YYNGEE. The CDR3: CASSVASTGKETQYF. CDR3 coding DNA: TGTGCCAGCAGCGTAGCTTCGACAGGGAAAGAGACCCAGTACTTC.

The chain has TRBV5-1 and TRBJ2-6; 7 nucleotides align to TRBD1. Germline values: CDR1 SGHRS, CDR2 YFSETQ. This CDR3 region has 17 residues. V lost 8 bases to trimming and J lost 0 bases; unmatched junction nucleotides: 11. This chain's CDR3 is CARISQDRPSGANVLTF. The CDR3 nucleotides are TGCGCCAGGATCTCTCAGGACAGGCCCTCTGGGGCCAACGTCCTGACTTTC.

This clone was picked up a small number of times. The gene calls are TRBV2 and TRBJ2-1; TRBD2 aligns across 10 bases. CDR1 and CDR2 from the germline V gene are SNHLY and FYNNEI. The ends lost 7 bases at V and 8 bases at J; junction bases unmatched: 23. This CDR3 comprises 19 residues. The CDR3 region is CASTQRRLASGRGIDEQFF. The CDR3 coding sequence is TGTGCCAGCACTCAGCGGAGGCTGGCTAGCGGGAGAGGAATCGATGAGCAGTTCTTC. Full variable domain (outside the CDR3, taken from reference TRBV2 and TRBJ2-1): EPEVTQTPSHQVTQMGQEVILRCVPISNHLYFYWYRQILGQKVEFLVSFYNNEISEKSEIFDDQFSVERPDGSNFTLKIRSTKLEDSAMYFCASTQRRLASGRGIDEQFFGPGTRLTVL.

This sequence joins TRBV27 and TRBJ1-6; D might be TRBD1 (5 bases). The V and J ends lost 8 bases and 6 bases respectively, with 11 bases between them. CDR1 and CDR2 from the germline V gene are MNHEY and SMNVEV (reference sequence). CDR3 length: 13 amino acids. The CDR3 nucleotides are TGTGCCAGCCACCGGGACTTTAATTCACCCCTCCACTTT. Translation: CASHRDFNSPLHF.